The next 13 T cell receptor beta chains were all read from a single sample in a study of T cell repertoires in cytomegalovirus infection. TCRdb re-called the reads with MiXCR, one entry per CDR3 protein. The table records approximately 630,000 distinct CDR3 sequences, roughly 26% of them present only once. The source material was CD8+ T cells from PBMCs. Every receptor here comes from a human donor in good health (CMV status not recorded). Some clones in this sample may be carry-over from other donors' samples.

This clonotype showed up just a few times. The chain has TRBV6-1 and TRBJ2-5; D gene uncertain. CDR1 and CDR2 from the germline V gene are MNHNS and SASEGT. This CDR3 is built from 11 residues. V gave up 5 bases and J gave up 6 bases, with 7 bases separating them. The CDR3 loop reads CASSSSKTQYF. Here the CDR3 DNA reads TGTGCCAGCAGTAGTAGTAAGACCCAGTACTTC.

This clonotype was observed many times. The chain joins TRBV6-2 or TRBV6-3 to TRBJ2-7, with D hard to call. Germline loops: CDR1 MNHEY, CDR2 SVGEGT. Trimming stripped 5 bases from V and 3 bases from J, with 5 bases between. This CDR3 has 11 amino acids. The CDR3 DNA follows: TGTGCCAGCAGTCGAGGCTACGAGCAGTACGTC. It specifies CASSRGYEQYV.

V is TRBV7-4 and J is TRBJ1-2; 7 bases fit TRBD1. Germline assignment: CDR1 SGHVT and CDR2 SQSDAQ. The V gene end was trimmed by 5 bases and the J gene end by 4 bases; junction bases not matched to a gene: 10. There are 15 residues in the CDR3. The CDR3 DNA follows: TGTGCCAGCAGCCCCCCGAGACAGGGAGTCTATGGCTACACCTTC. It codes for CASSPPRQGVYGYTF.

This clonotype was detected ten times or more. The V gene is TRBV7-2, the J gene TRBJ1-1, with D maybe TRBD1 (6 bases). V lost 5 bases and J lost 3, with 19 bases in between. The CDR3 covers 16 residues. Germline CDR1 reads SGHTA; CDR2 reads FQGNSA. The CDR3 here is CASSPRYREGDTEAFF. The DNA of the CDR3 is TGTGCCAGCAGCCCGCGATACAGGGAGGGGGACACTGAAGCTTTCTTT.

This clonotype was detected a few times. The gene calls are TRBV4-1 and TRBJ2-1, with 13 bases identical to TRBD2. CDR1 is MGHRA, CDR2 YSYEKL, per germline. The CDR3 has 16 amino acids. V gave up 3 bases and J gave up 7 bases; unmatched junction bases: 6. The CDR3 is CASSHRGTSGVNEQFF. CDR3 in DNA: TGCGCCAGCAGCCATCGCGGGACTAGCGGGGTAAATGAGCAGTTCTTC.

This clonotype was seen at least ten times. This chain connects TRBV12-3 or TRBV12-4 to TRBJ1-1, with TRBD1 matching over 7 bases. This CDR3 spans 14 amino acids. The V gene end was trimmed by 5 bases and the J gene end by 2 bases; junction bases not matched to a gene: 5. CDR3 sequence: CASSTGQENTEAFF. In DNA form, the CDR3 reads TGTGCCAGCAGTACTGGACAGGAAAACACTGAAGCTTTCTTT.

The CDR3 sequence is CASSPFGPRDGYTF. The CDR3 DNA sequence: TGTGCCAGCAGCCCCTTCGGCCCTAGGGATGGCTACACCTTC. The rearrangement uses TRBV6-5 and TRBJ1-2; no clear D gene. The CDR3 totals 14 residues. V was clipped by 6 bases and J by 6 bases, with 17 bases between them. Germline V gene sequence: CDR1 MNHEY, CDR2 SVGAGI.

This chain connects TRBV7-3 to TRBJ2-1, with a weak D call TRBD2 (6 bases). The CDR3 has 15 amino acids. Germline CDR1 reads SGHTA; CDR2 reads FQGTGA. Trimming removed 5 bases from V and 5 bases from J, with 16 bases in between. The CDR3: CASSLPSGVHNEQFF. CDR3 in DNA: TGTGCCAGCAGCCTTCCCTCGGGAGTCCACAATGAGCAGTTCTTC.

The V call is TRBV7-4, the J call TRBJ2-5; D not resolved. Trimming removed 3 bases at V and 3 bases at J, with 8 bases between. Per the germline V gene, CDR1 is SGHVT and CDR2 is SQSDAQ. The CDR3 contains 13 residues. Here the CDR3 reads CASSLVVEETQYF. The CDR3 nucleotides are TGTGCCAGCAGCTTGGTAGTTGAAGAGACCCAGTACTTC.

This clonotype was seen more than once but under ten times. The rearrangement joins TRBV20-1 to TRBJ1-4; tentatively, D is TRBD1 (5 bases). The germline V gene has CDR1 DFQATT and CDR2 SNEGSKA (reference sequence). The CDR3 runs to 14 residues. The V gene lost 6 bases and the J gene lost 0 bases, with 11 bases spanning the gap. CDR3 sequence reads: CSAGDPSTNEKLFF. For the CDR3, the DNA is TGCAGTGCGGGGGACCCCTCAACTAATGAAAAACTGTTTTTT.

Comment on this clonotype: A much larger clone is a single base away; this may be a read error. The rearrangement uses TRBV27 and TRBJ2-3; 7 nucleotides align to TRBD2. The germline gives CDR1 MNHEY, CDR2 SMNVEV (reference sequence). This CDR3 is 15 amino acids long. The CDR3 protein is CANSYRGGPLDTQYF. In nucleotides, the CDR3 is TGTGCCAACAGTTATCGCGGGGGACCTCTCGATACGCAGTATTTT.

The CDR3 sequence: CASSQDWGARDEQFF. DNA for the CDR3: TGTGCCAGCAGCCAAGATTGGGGGGCACGGGATGAGCAGTTCTTC. V usage is TRBV14 and J usage is TRBJ2-1, with D possibly called TRBD1 or TRBD2 (6 bases each). The germline V gene has CDR1 SGHDN and CDR2 FVKESK. The V and J ends lost 0 bases and 8 bases respectively, with 14 bases between them. The CDR3 consists of 15 residues.

This clonotype was counted between two and nine times. This chain links TRBV7-4 with TRBJ1-1; D is perhaps TRBD1 (6 bases). Germline-derived CDR1 and CDR2 are SGHVT and SQSDAQ. The CDR3 length is 14 residues. V shed 5 bases and J shed 7 bases, with 17 bases lying between them. The CDR3 nucleotides are TGTGCCAGCAGCGAGTGGGGGGCCGAATTTGAAGCTTTCTTT. Encoded protein: CASSEWGAEFEAFF.